Included here is one T cell receptor (beta chain) sequence, with context. These data are taken from a study of molecular identifiers for immune sequencing clone quantification. Germline assignment: CDR1 LNHDA and CDR2 SQIVND (reference sequence). CDR3 length equals 14 residues. The trim removed 5 bases at V and 6 bases at J, leaving 9 bases unmatched. Each CDR3 protein gets one entry after TCRdb re-called the PCR reads with MiXCR. The sample holds roughly 630,000 distinct CDR3 sequences; approximately 24% are singletons and the top ten take 0.78%. Sequenced material: naive CD8+ T cells from blood, with Jurkat cell RNA spiked in. Subset here: FACS-sorted CD8+CD4-CCR7+CD45RA+ naive T cells. The receptor's source is a human donor in good health. Some libraries in this study had Jurkat cell RNA spiked in. V gene TRBV19 combines with J gene TRBJ1-1, with TRBD1 matching 7 bases. Here the CDR3 DNA reads TGTGCCAGTAGTCCTTCGACAGGGATCGCTGAAGCTTTCTTT. It encodes CASSPSTGIAEAFF.